Sequencing of this T cell receptor (beta chain) was carried out in a study of radiation and T cells in renal cell carcinoma. Study findings and constraints: Without pretreatment biopsies, baseline tumor clonotype presence was undetermined.

As for this clone: The antigen is unknown.

The CDR3 has 13 amino acids. From germline, CDR1 is WSHSY and CDR2 SAAADI. V was clipped by 7 bases and J by 3 bases, with 12 bases between them. The time point here: baseline pretreatment blood. Documented treatment: 15 Gy SBRT to primary tumor, nephrectomy 4 weeks later. Serial blood draws occurred at baseline and 2 and 4 weeks post-SBRT. This renal cell carcinoma was of the clear cell type. Using immunoSEQ multiplex PCR, the repertoire was profiled, and TCRdb retains in-frame clones only, with some absent. The table has some 100,000 clones, 82% seen once. This clonotype was sampled from a man in his sixties with renal cell carcinoma. The starting material was blood, obtained from a patient whose treatment included radiotherapy and nephrectomy. V usage is TRBV10-2 and J usage is TRBJ1-1, with a possible D match to TRBD1 (5 bases). This chain's CDR3 is CASTNSRDTEAFF. The CDR3 DNA follows: TGCGCCAGCACTAACAGCAGGGACACTGAAGCTTTCTTT.